These T cell receptor beta chains were read from a single sample in a study of blood T cell repertoires in COVID-19. Method: immunoSEQ multiplex PCR; TCRdb's copy keeps in-frame clones and lacks some. The table has under 100,000 clones, approximately 91% seen once; the top ten hold 4.5% to 6.5%. The sample was peripheral blood. The receptors here all came from a man aged 60 to 75 with COVID-19, enrolled during active disease. Each CDR3 is given with its conserved first and last residue. A D gene is named only where the DNA matches it firmly. Clone size is given for some rows only: seen once, a few or many times, or a class if the clone is expanded.

J | size | V | D | DNA | CDR3
TRBJ2-5 | NA | TRBV7-7 | NA | TGTGCCAGCAGCTTAGGCGTGGTTGGAGAGACCCAGTACTTC | CASSLGVVGETQYF
TRBJ1-3 | once | TRBV4-2 | NA | TGTGCCAGCAGCCCCTTACAGGGCCTGAGCTCTGGAAACACCATATATTTT | CASSPLQGLSSGNTIYF
TRBJ1-1 | NA | TRBV11-3 | TRBD1 | TGTGCCAGCGGACAGGGGGCGAACACTGAAGCTTTCTTT | CASGQGANTEAFF
TRBJ1-5 | NA | TRBV2 | TRBD1 | TGTGCCAGTCACTCGGGACAGGGTGGTCAGCCCCAGCATTTT | CASHSGQGGQPQHF
TRBJ1-2 | NA | TRBV27 | NA | TGTGCCAGCAGTTTCCAGGGGCCCATAGAAGGCTACACCTTC | CASSFQGPIEGYTF
TRBJ1-1 | NA | TRBV29-1 | NA | TGCAGCGGAGGCGGTGAAGCTTTCTTT | CSGGGEAFF
TRBJ2-1 | NA | TRBV7-2 | TRBD2 | TGTGCCAGCAGCTTAGGGGGAGGGATCGATGAGCAGTTCTTC | CASSLGGGIDEQFF
TRBJ1-1 | NA | TRBV28 | NA | TGTGCCAGCAGTTGGGGGCGCACTGAAGCTTTCTTT | CASSWGRTEAFF
TRBJ1-1 | NA | TRBV6-5 | NA | TGTGCCAGCAGTTACTCGAGCACGGCTGAAGCTTTCTTT | CASSYSSTAEAFF
TRBJ1-1 | NA | TRBV10-3 | TRBD1 | TGTGCCATCAGACCCGACAGGGGCACTGAAGCTTTCTTT | CAIRPDRGTEAFF
TRBJ2-7 | NA | TRBV6-5 | TRBD1 | TGTGCCAGCAGGCCAGGACAGGGGGGCGAGCAGTACTTC | CASRPGQGGEQYF
TRBJ2-1 | NA | TRBV5-1 | TRBD2 | TGCGCCAGCGGTACTAGCGGGGGTTACAATGAGCAGTTCTTC | CASGTSGGYNEQFF
TRBJ1-1 | NA | TRBV27 | NA | TGTGCCAGCAGTTTTTCCAGATACACTGAAGCTTTCTTT | CASSFSRYTEAFF
TRBJ2-7 | NA | TRBV9 | TRBD2 | TGTGCCAGCAGCCCTCGACTAGCGTCCTACGAGCAGTACTTC | CASSPRLASYEQYF
TRBJ1-5 | NA | TRBV19 | NA | TGTGCCAGTAGTATCGGGGTTCAGCCCCAGCATTTT | CASSIGVQPQHF
TRBJ1-1 | NA | TRBV11-1 | TRBD1 | TGTGCCAGCAGCCCTGGGCGGGACAGGGAAGCTTTCTTT | CASSPGRDREAFF
TRBJ2-1 | NA | TRBV27 | NA | TGTGCCAGCATTAAAAGCGGTAGGAGGAATGAGCAGTTCTTC | CASIKSGRRNEQFF
TRBJ2-7 | NA | TRBV28 | TRBD1 | TGTGCCAGCAGCTCCCCTGACAGGGACTACGAGCAGTACTTC | CASSSPDRDYEQYF
TRBJ1-5 | NA | TRBV9 | NA | TGTGCCAGCAGCGTAGCCCCAGATCAGCCCCAGCATTTT | CASSVAPDQPQHF
TRBJ1-5 | NA | TRBV12-3/TRBV12-4 | NA | TGTGCCAGCACCGTCGACACAAATCAGCCCCAGCATTTT | CASTVDTNQPQHF
TRBJ2-7 | NA | TRBV6-6 | TRBD1 | TGTGCCAGCACCCCAACCGGGGACAGGGGTTACGAGCAGTACTTC | CASTPTGDRGYEQYF
TRBJ2-7 | NA | TRBV5-1 | TRBD1 | TGCGCCAGCAGCTTGCAGACAGGGGGCGGGCGGGAGCAGTACTTC | CASSLQTGGGREQYF
TRBJ2-2 | NA | TRBV12-5 | TRBD1 | TGTGCTAGTGCCTACTTACCCGGGACAGATTACACCGGGGAGCTGTTTTTT | CASAYLPGTDYTGELFF
TRBJ2-2 | NA | TRBV4-1 | NA | TGCGCCAGCAGCGAACAGGGAGTAACCGGGGAGCTGTTTTTT | CASSEQGVTGELFF
TRBJ2-5 | NA | TRBV3-1/TRBV3-2 | TRBD2 | TGTGCCAGCAGCCAACCCGGACTAGCGGGGTGGGAGACCCAGTACTTC | CASSQPGLAGWETQYF
TRBJ2-1 | NA | TRBV28 | TRBD2 | TGTGCCAGCAGTGCTAGCGGGTTCTACAATGAGCAGTTCTTC | CASSASGFYNEQFF
TRBJ1-5 | NA | TRBV13 | NA | TGTGCCAGCAGCTCCCCCCCCCGGGGTGGCAATCAGCCCCAGCATTTT | CASSSPPRGGNQPQHF
TRBJ2-2 | once | TRBV7-8 | NA | TGTGCCAGCGGAGCCGGAGGCGGGGAGCTGTTTTTT | CASGAGGGELFF
TRBJ2-1 | few | TRBV1 | NA | TGCACCAGCAGCCAAGAAGGGCTAGCGGGAGACGATGAGCAGTTCTTC | CTSSQEGLAGDDEQFF
TRBJ1-5 | NA | TRBV27 | NA | TGTGCCAGCAGGTGGGACATCGATCAGCCCCAGCATTTT | CASRWDIDQPQHF
TRBJ1-6 | once | TRBV2 | NA | TGTGCCAGCACGGAGCGGGACACTTATTCACCCCTCCACTTT | CASTERDTYSPLHF
TRBJ2-7 | NA | TRBV7-9 | TRBD1 | TGTGCCAGCAGCTTATTCCTTGGGGACAGGGGGCTGGAGCAGTACTTC | CASSLFLGDRGLEQYF
TRBJ2-5 | NA | TRBV19 | NA | TGTGCCAGTAGCCTAGCGATGCGAGAGACCCAGTACTTC | CASSLAMRETQYF